The 6 T cell receptor beta chains reported below all come from one sample, sequenced in a study of T cell repertoires in cytomegalovirus infection. These receptors' targets are unknown. TCRdb independently ran MiXCR on the reads; one entry per CDR3 protein. The sample has around 130,000 distinct CDR3 sequences, more than 20% seen once. Sequences were obtained from PBMCs, sequenced either directly or after in vitro stimulation (not recorded which). These receptor sequences come from a human donor in good health (CMV status not recorded). Some clones in this sample may be carry-over from other donors' samples.

This clonotype was detected only a few times. This chain joins TRBV10-3 and TRBJ1-2, with 9 bases aligning to TRBD1. CDR1 is ENHRY and CDR2 is SYGVKD in the germline V gene. Trimming cost V 7 bases and J 7 bases; bases outside gene matches: 10. The CDR3 is 14 residues long. The CDR3 protein is CAITGTGSSGGYTF. CDR3 DNA sequence: TGTGCCATCACTGGGACAGGGTCATCAGGTGGCTACACCTTC.

The rearrangement links TRBV28 to TRBJ1-5; D call uncertain. The V and J ends lost 6 bases and 4 bases respectively, with 7 bases between them. The CDR3 has 12 residues. The germline V gene has CDR1 MDHEN and CDR2 SYDVKM. The CDR3 nucleotides are TGTGCCAGCAGGGTGGTAAATCAGCCCCAGCATTTT. It encodes CASRVVNQPQHF. Full variable domain (rest looked up from reference TRBV28 and TRBJ1-5): DVKVTQSSRYLVKRTGEKVFLECVQDMDHENMFWYRQDPGLGLRLIYFSYDVKMKEKGDIPEGYSVSREKKERFSLILESASTNQTSMYLCASRVVNQPQHFGDGTRLSIL.

This clonotype has at least ten counts. The chain is built from TRBV7-2 and TRBJ2-3; 12 bases are a match to TRBD2. This CDR3 is 18 amino acids long. With V trimmed by 4 bases and J by 2 bases, 10 bases remained unmatched. From germline, CDR1 is SGHTA and CDR2 FQGNSA. This CDR3 reads CASSSLRLAGGFTDTQYF. The CDR3 region has the DNA TGTGCCAGCAGCTCTCTGCGGCTAGCGGGAGGGTTCACAGATACGCAGTATTTT. Full variable domain (rest looked up from reference TRBV7-2 and TRBJ2-3): GAGVSQSPSNKVTEKGKDVELRCDPISGHTALYWYRQSLGQGLEFLIYFQGNSAPDKSGLPSDRFSAERTGGSVSTLTIQRTQQEDSAVYLCASSSLRLAGGFTDTQYFGPGTRLTVL.

Turning to this clonotype: A read error may explain this, as a much larger clone is one base away. The J gene is TRBJ1-3, the V gene TRBV7-2, with 10 bases fitting TRBD1. CDR1 and CDR2 (germline): SGHTA, FQGNSA. This CDR3 has 16 amino acids. As DNA, the CDR3 is TGTGCCAGCAGCCCATCGACAGGGGGCTCTGGAAACACCACATATTTT. Its translation is CASSPSTGGSGNTTYF.

The CDR3 DNA is TGTGCCACCAGTGATTCCCTCGGACAGGGTAACTATGGCTACACCTTC. Translated: CATSDSLGQGNYGYTF. This chain connects TRBV24-1 to TRBJ1-2, with TRBD1 matching over 8 bases. CDR3 length equals 16 residues. Looked up from germline, CDR1 is KGHDR and CDR2 is SFDVKD. With V trimmed by 2 bases and J by 1 base, 5 bases remained unmatched.

This clonotype was observed a handful of times. The chain is built from TRBV30 and TRBJ1-2; no definite D call. V lost 4 bases to trimming and J lost 4 bases, with 10 bases between them. This CDR3 is built from 12 residues. Germline assignment: CDR1 GTSNPN and CDR2 SVGIG (reference sequence). CDR3 protein: CAWTREAYGYTF. CDR3 sequence (DNA): TGTGCCTGGACCCGGGAGGCCTATGGCTACACCTTC.